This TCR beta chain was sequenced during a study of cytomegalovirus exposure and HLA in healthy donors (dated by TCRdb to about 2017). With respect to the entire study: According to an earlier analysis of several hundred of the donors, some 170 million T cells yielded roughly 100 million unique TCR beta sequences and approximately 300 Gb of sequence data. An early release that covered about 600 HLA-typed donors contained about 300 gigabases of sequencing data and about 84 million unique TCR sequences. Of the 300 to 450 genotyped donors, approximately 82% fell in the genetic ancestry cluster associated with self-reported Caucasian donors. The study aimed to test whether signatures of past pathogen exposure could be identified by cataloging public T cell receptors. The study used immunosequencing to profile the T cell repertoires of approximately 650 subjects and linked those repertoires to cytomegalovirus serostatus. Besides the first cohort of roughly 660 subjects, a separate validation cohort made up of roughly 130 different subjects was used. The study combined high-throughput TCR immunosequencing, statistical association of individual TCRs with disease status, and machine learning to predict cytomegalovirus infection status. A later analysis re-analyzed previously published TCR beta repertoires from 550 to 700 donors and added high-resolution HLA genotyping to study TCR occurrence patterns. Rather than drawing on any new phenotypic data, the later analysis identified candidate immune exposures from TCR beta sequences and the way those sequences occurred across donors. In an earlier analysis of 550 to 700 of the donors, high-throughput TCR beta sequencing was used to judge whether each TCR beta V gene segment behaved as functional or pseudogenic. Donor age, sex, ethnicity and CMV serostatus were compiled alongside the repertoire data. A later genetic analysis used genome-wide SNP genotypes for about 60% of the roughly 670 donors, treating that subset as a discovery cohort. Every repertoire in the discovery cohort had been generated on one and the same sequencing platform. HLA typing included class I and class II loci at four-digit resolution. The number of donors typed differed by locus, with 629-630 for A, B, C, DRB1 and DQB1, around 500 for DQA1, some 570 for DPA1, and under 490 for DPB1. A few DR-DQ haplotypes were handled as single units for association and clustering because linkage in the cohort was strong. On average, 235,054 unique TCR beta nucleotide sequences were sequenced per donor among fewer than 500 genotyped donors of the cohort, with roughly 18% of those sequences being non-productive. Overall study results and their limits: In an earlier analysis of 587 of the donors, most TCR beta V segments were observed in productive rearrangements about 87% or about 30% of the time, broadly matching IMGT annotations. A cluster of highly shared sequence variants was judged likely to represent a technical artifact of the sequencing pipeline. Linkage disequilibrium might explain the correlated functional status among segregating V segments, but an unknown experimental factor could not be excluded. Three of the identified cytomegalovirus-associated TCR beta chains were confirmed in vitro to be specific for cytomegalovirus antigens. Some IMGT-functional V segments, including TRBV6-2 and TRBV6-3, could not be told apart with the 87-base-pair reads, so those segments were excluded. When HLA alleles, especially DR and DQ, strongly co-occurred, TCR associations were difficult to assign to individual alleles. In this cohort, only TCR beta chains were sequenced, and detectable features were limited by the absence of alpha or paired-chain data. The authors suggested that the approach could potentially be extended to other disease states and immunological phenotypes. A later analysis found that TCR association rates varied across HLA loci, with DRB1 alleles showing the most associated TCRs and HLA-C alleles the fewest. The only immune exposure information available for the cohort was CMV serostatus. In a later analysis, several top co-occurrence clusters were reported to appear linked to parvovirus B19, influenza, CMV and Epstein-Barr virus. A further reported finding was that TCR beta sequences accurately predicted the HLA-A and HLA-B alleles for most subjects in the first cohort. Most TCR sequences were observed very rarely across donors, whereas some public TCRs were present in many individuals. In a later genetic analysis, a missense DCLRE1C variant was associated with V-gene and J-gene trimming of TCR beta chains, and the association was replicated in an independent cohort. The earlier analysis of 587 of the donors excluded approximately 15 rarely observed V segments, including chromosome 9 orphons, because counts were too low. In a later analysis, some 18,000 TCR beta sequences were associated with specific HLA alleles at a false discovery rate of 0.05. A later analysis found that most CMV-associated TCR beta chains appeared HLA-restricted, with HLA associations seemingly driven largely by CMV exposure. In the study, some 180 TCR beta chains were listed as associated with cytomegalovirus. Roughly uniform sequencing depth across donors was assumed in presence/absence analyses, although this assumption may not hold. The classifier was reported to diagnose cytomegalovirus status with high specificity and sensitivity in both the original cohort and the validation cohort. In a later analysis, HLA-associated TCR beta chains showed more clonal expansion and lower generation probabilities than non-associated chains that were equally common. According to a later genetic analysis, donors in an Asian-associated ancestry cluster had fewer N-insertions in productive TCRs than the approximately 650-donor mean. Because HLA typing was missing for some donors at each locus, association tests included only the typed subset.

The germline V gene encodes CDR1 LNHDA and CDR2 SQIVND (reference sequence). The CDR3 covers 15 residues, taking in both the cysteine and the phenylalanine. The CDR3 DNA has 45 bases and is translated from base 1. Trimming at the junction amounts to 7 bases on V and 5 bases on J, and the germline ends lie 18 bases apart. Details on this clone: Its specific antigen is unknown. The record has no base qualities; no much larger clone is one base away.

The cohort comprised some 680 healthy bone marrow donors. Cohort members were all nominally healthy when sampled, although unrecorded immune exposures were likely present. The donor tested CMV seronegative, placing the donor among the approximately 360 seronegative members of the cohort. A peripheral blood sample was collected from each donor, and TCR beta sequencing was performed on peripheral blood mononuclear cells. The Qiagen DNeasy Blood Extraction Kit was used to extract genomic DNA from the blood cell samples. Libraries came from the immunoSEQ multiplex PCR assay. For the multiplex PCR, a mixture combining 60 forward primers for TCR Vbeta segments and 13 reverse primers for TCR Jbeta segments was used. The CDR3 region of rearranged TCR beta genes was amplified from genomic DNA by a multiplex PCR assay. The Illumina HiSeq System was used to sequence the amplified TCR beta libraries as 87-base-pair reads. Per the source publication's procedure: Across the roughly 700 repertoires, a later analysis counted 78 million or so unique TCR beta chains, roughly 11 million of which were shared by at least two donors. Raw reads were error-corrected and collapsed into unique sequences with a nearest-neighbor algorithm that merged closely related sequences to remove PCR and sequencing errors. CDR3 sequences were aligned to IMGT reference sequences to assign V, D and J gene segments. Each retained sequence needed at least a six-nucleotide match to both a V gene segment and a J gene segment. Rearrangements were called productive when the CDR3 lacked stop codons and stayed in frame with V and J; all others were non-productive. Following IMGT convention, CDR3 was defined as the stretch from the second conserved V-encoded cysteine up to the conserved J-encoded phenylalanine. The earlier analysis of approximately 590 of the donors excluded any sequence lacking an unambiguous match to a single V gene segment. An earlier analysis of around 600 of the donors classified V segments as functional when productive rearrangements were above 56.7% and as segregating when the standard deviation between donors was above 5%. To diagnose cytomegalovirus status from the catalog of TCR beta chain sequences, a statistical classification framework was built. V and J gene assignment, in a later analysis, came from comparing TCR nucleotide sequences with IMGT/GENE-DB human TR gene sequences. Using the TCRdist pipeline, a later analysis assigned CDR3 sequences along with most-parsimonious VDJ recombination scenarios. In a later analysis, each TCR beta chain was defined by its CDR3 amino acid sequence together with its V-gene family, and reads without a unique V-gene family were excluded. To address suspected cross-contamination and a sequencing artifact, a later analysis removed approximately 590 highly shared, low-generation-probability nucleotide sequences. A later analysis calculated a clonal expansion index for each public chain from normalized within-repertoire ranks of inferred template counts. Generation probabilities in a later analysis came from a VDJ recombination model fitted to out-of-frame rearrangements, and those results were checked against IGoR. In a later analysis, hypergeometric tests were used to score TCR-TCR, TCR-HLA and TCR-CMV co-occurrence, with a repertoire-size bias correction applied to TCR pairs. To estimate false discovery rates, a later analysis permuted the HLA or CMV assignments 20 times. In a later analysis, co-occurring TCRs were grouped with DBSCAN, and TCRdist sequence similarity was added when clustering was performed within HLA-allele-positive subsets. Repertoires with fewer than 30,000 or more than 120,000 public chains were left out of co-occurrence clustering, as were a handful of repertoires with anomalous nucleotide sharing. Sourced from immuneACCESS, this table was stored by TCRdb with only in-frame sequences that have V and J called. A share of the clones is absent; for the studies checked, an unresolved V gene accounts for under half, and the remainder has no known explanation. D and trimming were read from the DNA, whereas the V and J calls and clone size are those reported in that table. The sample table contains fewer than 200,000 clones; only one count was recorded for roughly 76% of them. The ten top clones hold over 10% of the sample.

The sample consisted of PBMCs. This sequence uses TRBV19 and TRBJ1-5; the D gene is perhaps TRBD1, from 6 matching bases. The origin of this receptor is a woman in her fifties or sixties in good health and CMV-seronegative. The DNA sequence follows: TGTGCCAGTACCATGGGTAGGGCAGGGGATCAGCCCCAGCATTTT. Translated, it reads CASTMGRAGDQPQHF.